Below, 21 T cell receptor beta chains from the same sample are listed, as sequenced in a study of blood T cell repertoires in COVID-19. Assay: immunoSEQ multiplex PCR; the TCRdb copy retains only in-frame clones and omits some. This sample has a few hundred thousand clones; roughly 90% occur once, and the top ten carry around 1.2%. The sequencing input was peripheral blood. These TCRs come from a man aged 40-50 years with acute or convalescent COVID-19.

This rearrangement joins TRBV6-6 to TRBJ2-5; 8 bases fit TRBD2. This CDR3 contains 16 residues. The junction had 11 bases not matched to a gene; V was cut back by 4 bases and J by 4 bases. Germline CDR1 reads MNHNY; CDR2 reads SVGAGI (reference sequence). Here the CDR3 DNA reads TGTGCCAGCAGTTCCCCGGGAGGGGGGTCGGGAGAGACCCAGTACTTC. Protein: CASSSPGGGSGETQYF.

The chain employs TRBV10-3 and TRBJ2-1; TRBD1 matches at 9 bases. Trimming removed 2 bases from V and 3 bases from J; junction bases left unmatched: 11. The CDR3 is 18 residues long. Germline CDR1 and CDR2: ENHRY and SYGVKD. The CDR3 DNA follows: TGTGCCATCAGTGAGCCAACTGACGGGACAGGGCTCTACAATGAGCAGTTCTTC. Protein sequence: CAISEPTDGTGLYNEQFF.

The V call is TRBV5-1, the J call TRBJ2-5; D remains unclear. The CDR3 extends over 14 amino acids. V was pared by 4 bases and J by 1 base, with 11 bases between. CDR1 is SGHRS and CDR2 is YFSETQ in the germline V gene. The CDR3 reads CASSDPGIQETQYF. CDR3 DNA sequence: TGCGCCAGCAGCGACCCAGGAATCCAAGAGACCCAGTACTTC.

This clone was detected only a few times. The same CDR3 is also encoded by other DNA sequences in this sample. The V gene is TRBV4-2, the J gene TRBJ2-3; TRBD2 matches at 12 bases. Germline loops: CDR1 LGHNA, CDR2 YNFKEQ. The CDR3 totals 16 residues. The V gene end was trimmed by 2 bases and the J gene end by 4 bases; junction bases not matched to a gene: 4. CDR3: CASSQRLAGEADTQYF. The CDR3 DNA is TGTGCCAGCAGCCAAAGACTAGCGGGAGAGGCAGATACGCAGTATTTT.

The chain combines TRBV4-2 with TRBJ1-1, with D possibly TRBD1 on 6 matching bases. The ends were cut back, 4 bases at V and 6 bases at J, with 18 bases in the middle. There are 15 residues in the CDR3. CDR1 LGHNA and CDR2 YNFKEQ come from the germline V gene. CDR3 residues: CASSPSRGGSAEAFF. The CDR3 DNA reads as TGTGCCAGCAGCCCCTCCCGAGGGGGAAGCGCTGAAGCTTTCTTT.

The chain combines TRBV5-4 with TRBJ1-1; D not resolved. The CDR3 consists of 14 residues. Trimming left V 10 bases short and J 1 base short, with 17 bases between. Germline CDR1 is SGHNT and CDR2 is YYREEE (reference sequence). In DNA, the CDR3 is TGTGCCGTCGCGGGTGGGGAAAAGAACACTGAAGCTTTCTTT. Translated: CAVAGGEKNTEAFF.

The genes are TRBV30 and TRBJ1-4; TRBD1 matches 7 bases. With V trimmed by 7 bases and J by 7 bases, 15 bases remained unmatched. CDR3 length: 15 amino acids. Germline V gives CDR1 GTSNPN, CDR2 SVGIG (reference sequence). The CDR3 bases are TGTGCCTCCAGCCTAGGGGGCTCTAGTAGTGAAAAACTGTTTTTT. Translated, it gives CASSLGGSSSEKLFF.

The V call is TRBV28, the J call TRBJ1-6; the D is unclear. The germline V and J ends were trimmed by 3 bases and 8 bases, with 5 bases remaining between them. This CDR3 has 12 amino acids. CDR1 is MDHEN and CDR2 is SYDVKM in the germline V gene. CDR3 sequence: CASSLPDSPLHF. For the CDR3, the DNA is TGTGCCAGCAGTTTGCCGGATTCACCCCTCCACTTT. The full variable domain, rest sourced from reference TRBV28 and TRBJ1-6, is DVKVTQSSRYLVKRTGEKVFLECVQDMDHENMFWYRQDPGLGLRLIYFSYDVKMKEKGDIPEGYSVSREKKERFSLILESASTNQTSMYLCASSLPDSPLHFGNGTRLTVT.

CDR3 sequence: CAILGQGGDYGYTF. CDR3 in DNA: TGTGCCATCTTAGGACAGGGAGGTGACTATGGCTACACCTTC. This chain links TRBV10-3 with TRBJ1-2, with 8 bases matching TRBD1. There are 14 residues in the CDR3. V shed 8 bases and J 3 bases; nucleotides not matched to a gene: 8. In germline, CDR1 is ENHRY, CDR2 SYGVKD.

The gene calls are TRBV27 and TRBJ2-1; 8 bases agree with TRBD1. The trim removed 2 bases at V and 1 base at J, leaving 4 bases unmatched. This CDR3 contains 16 residues. The germline V gene encodes CDR1 MNHEY and CDR2 SMNVEV (reference sequence). The CDR3 spells CASSLIGTGSYNEQFF. For the CDR3, the DNA is TGTGCCAGCAGTTTAATAGGGACAGGATCCTACAATGAGCAGTTCTTC.

CDR3 sequence (DNA): TGTGCCAGCAGTTGGGCGGGGGACATTCAGTACTTC. This translates into CASSWAGDIQYF. The rearrangement uses TRBV12-3 or TRBV12-4 and TRBJ2-4; 7 bases are shared with TRBD2. V was clipped by 4 bases and J by 8 bases; unmatched bases: 2. The CDR3 sequence is 12 residues long.

The chain is built from TRBV18 and TRBJ2-5, with no clear D. Germline CDR1 is KGHSH and CDR2 is LQKENI. V lost 1 base to trimming and J lost 5 bases, with 5 bases between them. CDR3 size: 12 residues. The CDR3 protein is CASSPLTETQYF. CDR3 coding DNA: TGTGCCAGCTCACCACTCACTGAGACCCAGTACTTC.

V is TRBV6-1 and J is TRBJ1-2; no definite D call. Trimming left V 0 bases short and J 5 bases short, with 13 bases between. This CDR3 is built from 15 residues. CDR1 is MNHNS and CDR2 is SASEGT in the germline V gene. CDR3 region: CASSEAPGIPYGYTF. As DNA, the CDR3 is TGTGCCAGCAGTGAAGCTCCGGGTATTCCTTATGGCTACACCTTC.

The chain employs TRBV27 and TRBJ1-5; D possibly corresponds to TRBD1 (6 bases). Germline CDR1 is MNHEY and CDR2 is SMNVEV (reference sequence). V was trimmed by 5 bases and J by 7 bases, leaving 12 bases between them. CDR3 length: 13 amino acids. CDR3: CASSLQGLQPQHF. The CDR3 nucleotides read TGTGCCAGCAGTCTACAGGGATTACAGCCCCAGCATTTT.

V usage is TRBV7-9 and J usage is TRBJ1-4, with D possibly matching TRBD1 (6 bases). The CDR3 extends over 14 amino acids. CDR1 and CDR2 (germline): SEHNR, FQNEAQ (reference sequence). Trimming stripped 2 bases from V and 7 bases from J, with 11 bases between. The CDR3 spells CASSLSRGTEKLFF. The CDR3 bases are TGTGCCAGCAGCTTATCCAGGGGAACTGAAAAACTGTTTTTT.

The chain couples TRBV2 to TRBJ2-7, with TRBD1 identical over 7 bases. The ends lost 7 bases at V and 1 base at J; junction bases unmatched: 4. The germline gives CDR1 SNHLY, CDR2 FYNNEI. The CDR3 contains 13 residues. CDR3 DNA: TGTGCCAGCATTAGCAGGGGGTCCTACGAGCAGTACTTC. This sequence encodes CASISRGSYEQYF.

This chain links TRBV7-3 with TRBJ2-2, with D possibly TRBD2 on 5 matching bases. This CDR3 has 14 amino acids. Trimming left V 1 base short and J 2 bases short, with 5 bases between. Germline V lookup: CDR1 SGHTA, CDR2 FQGTGA. CDR3 protein: CASSLRLNTGELFF. The CDR3, as DNA: TGTGCCAGCAGCTTAAGACTAAACACCGGGGAGCTGTTTTTT.

CDR3 nucleotide sequence: TGTGCCAGCAGATCACCCCCGGGACAGCCGAACACTGAAGCTTTCTTT. The encoded protein is CASRSPPGQPNTEAFF. The chain recombines TRBV7-8 with TRBJ1-1; 7 positions match TRBD1. This CDR3 comprises 16 residues. The V gene end was trimmed by 6 bases and the J gene end by 1 base; junction bases not matched to a gene: 11. The germline CDR1 and CDR2 sequences are SGHVS and FQNEAQ.

The chain has TRBV10-1 and TRBJ2-1; TRBD2 aligns across 11 bases. After removal of 1 base from V and 4 bases from J, the junction contained 6 bases not matched to a gene. From germline, CDR1 is WNHNN and CDR2 SYGVQD (reference sequence). The CDR3 has 17 amino acids. The CDR3 bases are TGCGCCAGCAGTGAGTTTTTCGGGACTAGCGGTTACAATGAGCAGTTCTTC. Its translation: CASSEFFGTSGYNEQFF.

This sequence joins TRBV27 and TRBJ1-2, with 10 bases that match TRBD1. Germline V gene lookup returns CDR1 MNHEY and CDR2 SMNVEV (reference sequence). CDR3 length: 14 residues. V shed 3 bases and J 7 bases; nucleotides not matched to a gene: 5. The CDR3 sequence is CASSFRQGASGYTF. The CDR3 bases are TGTGCCAGCAGTTTCCGACAGGGGGCAAGTGGCTACACCTTC.

The chain couples TRBV27 to TRBJ1-1, with a possible D match to TRBD1 (6 bases). Trimming took off 6 bases at V and 5 bases at J, with 16 bases between the two ends. CDR1 and CDR2 from the germline V gene are MNHEY and SMNVEV (reference sequence). The CDR3 loop spans 14 amino acids. DNA for the CDR3: TGTGCCAGCAGCCTAAAGGGGGGGCGAACTGAAGCTTTCTTT. Its protein is CASSLKGGRTEAFF.